Listed here are 2 T cell receptor beta chains from one sample, sequenced in a study of blood T cells in healthy people across ages. The use of a sample-barcoded 5' primer and a J-beta primer mix characterized a second PCR of roughly 6 to 12 cycles. MiXCR was run by TCRdb on the 5' RACE reads, yielding one entry per CDR3 protein. The sample gives around 800,000 distinct CDR3 sequences, 35% to 50% of which show up once; over 15% is in the top ten. Sequences were obtained from blood. These receptors all come from an older man in good health.

This clonotype was seen a few times. The J gene is TRBJ1-5, the V gene TRBV6-6; no firm D call. V was cut by 5 bases and J by 0 bases, with 14 bases left in between. Germline assignment: CDR1 MNHNY and CDR2 SVGAGI (reference sequence). The CDR3 loop spans 16 amino acids. CDR3 sequence reads: CASSPSMGFSNQPQHF. CDR3 nucleotides: TGTGCCAGCAGTCCCTCGATGGGGTTTAGCAATCAGCCCCAGCATTTT.

A note on this clonotype: A single base separates this from a much larger clone, so it may be a read error. The chain uses TRBV12-3 or TRBV12-4 and TRBJ2-1; tentative D call: TRBD2 (6 bases). This CDR3 contains 16 residues. DNA of the CDR3: TGTGCCAGCAGTGGGGGGTTGGGAAGCTCCTACAATGTGCAGTTCTTC. Translating it yields CASSGGLGSSYNVQFF.